These 20 T cell receptor beta chains originate from one sample sequenced in a study of blood T cell repertoires in COVID-19. Measured with immunoSEQ multiplex PCR; TCRdb has only the in-frame clones, and not every one. In the table there are 200,000 to 300,000 clones, 75% to 85% of which are singletons. Sequencing was carried out using peripheral blood. Receptors were obtained from a human donor in a cohort sampled during active COVID-19.

This clone was found a few times. The chain has TRBV5-4 and TRBJ2-7; TRBD1 aligns across 8 bases. Germline CDR1 reads SGHNT; CDR2 reads YYREEE (reference sequence). The CDR3 is made up of 13 amino acids. V was clipped by 2 bases and J by 6 bases; unmatched bases: 4. CDR3 amino acids: CASSFGTGSEQYF. The CDR3 DNA is TGTGCCAGCAGCTTTGGGACAGGCAGCGAGCAGTACTTC. The whole variable domain, filled in from reference TRBV5-4 and TRBJ2-7, reads ETGVTQSPTHLIKTRGQQVTLRCSSQSGHNTVSWYQQALGQGPQFIFQYYREEENGRGNFPPRFSGLQFPNYSSELNVNALELDDSALYLCASSFGTGSEQYFGPGTRLTVT.

This clone showed up just a few times. This chain connects TRBV23-1 to TRBJ2-2; tentative D call: TRBD1 (6 bases). TRBV23-1 is recorded as an ORF, its role being uncertain. CDR3 length equals 17 residues. V was cut by 6 bases and J by 4 bases, with 21 bases left in between. The CDR3 nucleotides read TGCGCCAGCAGCCATCCGCCCGGACAGTGGGGCACCGGGGAGCTGTTTTTT. Amino acids: CASSHPPGQWGTGELFF.

This clone has just one count. The rearrangement joins TRBV4-1 to TRBJ2-1; 9 bases line up with TRBD2. From germline, CDR1 is MGHRA and CDR2 YSYEKL. The CDR3 is 17 amino acids. Losses at the gene ends were 0 bases for V and 5 bases for J; bases not matched to a gene: 8. The CDR3 loop is CASSQDRAGGPDNEQFF. The CDR3 region has the DNA TGCGCCAGCAGCCAAGATAGGGCGGGGGGGCCGGACAATGAGCAGTTCTTC.

V usage is TRBV5-4 and J usage is TRBJ2-1; D gene unclear. In germline, CDR1 is SGHNT, CDR2 YYREEE (reference sequence). V lost 4 bases to trimming and J lost 8 bases, with 10 bases between them. The CDR3 runs 12 residues. As DNA, the CDR3 is TGTGCCAGCAGCCTTAATAGCCATGAGCAGTTCTTC. It yields the protein CASSLNSHEQFF.

This chain uses TRBV19 with TRBJ2-5, with D possibly TRBD1 on 6 matching bases. Germline CDR1 is LNHDA and CDR2 is SQIVND (reference sequence). There are 14 residues in the CDR3. With 10 bases removed from V and 0 bases from J, the gap between germline ends came to 15 bases. The CDR3 DNA is TGTGCCACCTCGGCACAGGGCCACCAAGAGACCCAGTACTTC. Its translation: CATSAQGHQETQYF.

The gene calls are TRBV12-3 or TRBV12-4 and TRBJ2-7; D not resolved. V was clipped by 5 bases and J by 2 bases, with 7 bases between them. The CDR3 is 12 amino acids. CDR3 nucleotides: TGTGCCAGCAGTCTCAGCGCCTACGAGCAGTACTTC. Translating it yields CASSLSAYEQYF.

This rearrangement joins TRBV18 to TRBJ2-1; no definite D call. V gave up 0 bases and J gave up 10 bases, with 16 bases separating them. From germline, CDR1 is KGHSH and CDR2 LQKENI. This CDR3 contains 15 residues. The CDR3 here is CASSPPSPSGREQFF. The CDR3 coding sequence is TGTGCCAGCTCACCACCCAGCCCTTCGGGTCGGGAGCAGTTCTTC. The whole variable domain, remainder taken from reference TRBV18 and TRBJ2-1, is NAGVMQNPRHLVRRRGQEARLRCSPMKGHSHVYWYRQLPEEGLKFMVYLQKENIIDESGMPKERFSAEFPKEGPSILRIQQVVRGDSAAYFCASSPPSPSGREQFFGPGTRLTVL.

The CDR3 coding sequence is TGTGCCAGCAGCGCTAAGACAGGGGGGCTCGGCGAGCAGTACTTC. Translation: CASSAKTGGLGEQYF. The genes are TRBV11-2 and TRBJ2-7, with TRBD1 identical over 9 bases. Germline-derived CDR1 and CDR2 are SGHAT and FQNNGV. Trimming took 5 bases from V and 6 from J; bases not matched to a gene: 11. The CDR3 length is 15 residues.

V usage is TRBV3-1 (or the pseudogene TRBV3-2) and J usage is TRBJ2-7, with D possibly matching TRBD1 (6 bases). This CDR3 spans 15 amino acids. Trimming left V 1 base short and J 3 bases short, with 13 bases between. Germline CDR1 is LGHDT and CDR2 is YNNKEL (reference sequence). This chain's CDR3 is CASSQGVQGNYEQYF. The CDR3 DNA reads TGTGCCAGCAGCCAAGGAGTACAGGGAAACTACGAGCAGTACTTC.

The chain has TRBV2 and TRBJ2-1, with D perhaps matching TRBD2 (7 bases). With 3 bases removed from V and 7 bases from J, the gap between germline ends came to 10 bases. Looked up from germline, CDR1 is SNHLY and CDR2 is FYNNEI. The CDR3 contains 13 residues. This CDR3 reads CASSEEGGNEQFF. The CDR3 DNA is TGTGCCAGCAGTGAGGAGGGGGGGAATGAGCAGTTCTTC.

The chain couples TRBV9 to TRBJ1-2; no reliable D call. The germline V gene encodes CDR1 SGDLS and CDR2 YYNGEE. The V gene lost 4 bases and the J gene lost 6 bases, with 10 bases spanning the gap. This CDR3 is 12 amino acids long. The CDR3 loop reads CASSISTNGYTF. The CDR3 DNA reads as TGTGCCAGCAGCATATCAACAAATGGCTACACCTTC.

V and J are TRBV19 and TRBJ1-2; 7 bases map to TRBD1. J was trimmed by 2 bases and V by 5 bases; bases with no gene match: 8. This CDR3 region has 15 residues. The V gene's germline CDR1 is LNHDA and CDR2 SQIVND (reference sequence). The CDR3 region is CASSEGDSLNYGYTF. Here the CDR3 DNA reads TGTGCCAGTAGTGAAGGGGACAGTCTAAACTATGGCTACACCTTC.

The chain uses TRBV3-1 (or the pseudogene TRBV3-2) and TRBJ2-1; D ambiguous. Germline CDR1 is LGHDT and CDR2 is YNNKEL (reference sequence). There are 12 residues in the CDR3. V dropped 4 bases and J dropped 7 bases, with 8 bases sitting between them. CDR3 bases: TGTGCCAGCAGCCGTCTTGAGAATGAGCAGTTCTTC. Protein sequence: CASSRLENEQFF.

This chain connects TRBV27 to TRBJ2-2; possibly TRBD1 for D (5 bases). The CDR3 has 13 amino acids. Per the germline V gene, CDR1 is MNHEY and CDR2 is SMNVEV (reference sequence). V was trimmed by 5 bases and J by 7 bases, leaving 11 bases between them. The CDR3 here is CASSHKGFGELFF. Written as DNA, the CDR3 is TGTGCCAGCAGTCACAAGGGGTTCGGGGAGCTGTTTTTT.

The rearrangement uses TRBV7-3 and TRBJ1-2, with 10 bases that match TRBD1. With 4 bases clipped from V and 4 bases from J, the junction kept 6 bases outside the gene matches. Germline-derived CDR1 and CDR2 are SGHTA and FQGTGA. The CDR3 length is 15 residues. The CDR3 sequence: CASSWDRGPFYGYTF. The CDR3 nucleotides are TGTGCCAGCAGCTGGGACAGGGGACCTTTCTATGGCTACACCTTC. Full variable domain (rest looked up from reference TRBV7-3 and TRBJ1-2): GAGVSQTPSNKVTEKGKYVELRCDPISGHTALYWYRQSLGQGPEFLIYFQGTGAADDSGLPNDRFFAVRPEGSVSTLKIQRTERGDSAVYLCASSWDRGPFYGYTFGSGTRLTVV.

The chain employs TRBV19 and TRBJ1-1; no reliable D call. The CDR3 is made up of 11 amino acids. The V end lost 0 bases, the J end lost 7 bases, and 3 bases lay between the germline ends. Per germline, CDR1 LNHDA and CDR2 SQIVND (reference sequence). Here the CDR3 DNA reads TGTGCCAGTAGTATAGATTATGAAGCTTTCTTT. Amino acids: CASSIDYEAFF.

The J gene is TRBJ2-7, the V gene TRBV11-2, with a possible D match to TRBD1 (6 bases). Germline lookup yields CDR1 SGHAT and CDR2 FQNNGV. This CDR3 is built from 18 residues. V dropped 5 bases and J dropped 2 bases, with 25 bases sitting between them. The CDR3 bases are TGTGCCAGCAGCCCGATTAGCCGTGGCAGGGGCAAAGCCTACGAGCAGTACTTC. Its protein product is CASSPISRGRGKAYEQYF.

The V call is TRBV10-3, the J call TRBJ1-1; 7 bases fit TRBD1. Germline V lookup: CDR1 ENHRY, CDR2 SYGVKD. Unmatched junction bases numbered 14, after V lost 10 bases and J lost 6 bases. The CDR3 totals 14 residues. Here the CDR3 DNA reads TGTGCCACCGAAAGAAAAGGGGGCCAGGCTGAAGCTTTCTTT. It encodes CATERKGGQAEAFF.

The CDR3 spells CASSALQGATYTEAFF. The CDR3 coding sequence is TGTGCCAGCAGTGCCCTCCAGGGGGCAACCTACACTGAAGCTTTCTTT. V is TRBV6-1 and J is TRBJ1-1; 8 bases fit TRBD1. With 4 bases clipped from V and 3 bases from J, the junction kept 10 bases outside the gene matches. The CDR3 totals 16 residues. The germline V gene has CDR1 MNHNS and CDR2 SASEGT.

CDR3 nucleotides: TGTGCCAGCAGCACCAGGGTTCGGGAGACCCAGTACTTC. The encoded protein is CASSTRVRETQYF. The chain joins TRBV7-2 to TRBJ2-5; TRBD1 is a possible D gene (5 bases). V shed 5 bases and J shed 5 bases, with 12 bases lying between them. CDR3 length: 13 amino acids. Germline V CDR1 and CDR2: SGHTA, FQGNSA.